The clone carrying this T cell receptor (beta chain) was seen a few times. Its antigen is not known. Donors contributed one heparinised blood draw apiece, averaging roughly 100 mL. Isolation of CD4+ naive, central memory, regulatory and stem cell-like memory cells was achieved by sorting via CD45RO/CCR7/CD25/CD127/CD95/CD27. This sample was taken from a study of beta chain features in type 1 diabetes. Overall study results and limits: Within each of all four CD4+ subsets, Type 1 diabetes patients had TCRB CDR3s that were moderately but significantly shorter. Insertions at VDJ junctions were less frequent in type 1 diabetes patients. These patients also deleted more nucleotides at the same junctions.

The germline V gene encodes CDR1 MGHRA and CDR2 YSYEKL. With 4 bases removed from V and 6 bases from J, the gap between germline ends came to 6 bases. This CDR3 has 12 amino acids. Expressed TCRB transcripts were sequenced because the entire RNA isolate underwent reverse transcription. Clones were sequenced by immunoSEQ multiplex PCR, and TCRdb holds only the in-frame ones, with some missing. The sample gives roughly 450,000 clones, roughly 13% of which show up once; 0.03% to 0.04% is in the top ten. This clonotype was sampled from a man in his thirties or forties in good health. This chain links TRBV4-1 with TRBJ2-2; no firm D call. Sequencing was carried out using naive CD4+ T cells from blood. The CDR3 sequence is CASSRSAGELFF. The CDR3 DNA sequence: TGCGCCAGCAGCCGGTCAGCCGGGGAGCTGTTTTTT.